What follows are 14 T cell receptor beta chains derived from one specimen sequenced in a study of T cell clonality in common variable immunodeficiency. The assay was immunoSEQ multiplex PCR, and TCRdb's table has in-frame clones only and misses some. In total the sample includes about 42,000 clones, none of them seen once. The specimen was peripheral blood mononuclear cells. The receptors were sampled from a person aged 18-70 years in good health.

This clone was recorded many times. The read ends 3 residues before the CDR3 terminus; that terminus is restored from the germline J gene. V usage is TRBV2 and J usage is TRBJ1-1, with D unresolved. Germline CDR1 reads SNHLY; CDR2 reads FYNNEI. This CDR3 spans 14 amino acids. Trimming took 5 bases from V and 0 from J, leaving 10 bases between them. The CDR3 sequence: CASSPRKMNTEAFF. The sequenced part of the CDR3 DNA is TGTGCCAGCAGTCCCAGAAAGATGAACACTGAA.

This clone was observed at least ten times. The read halts 3 residues ahead of the CDR3 end, with the missing end drawn from the germline J gene. The chain is built from TRBV5-4 and TRBJ1-2, with 8 bases lining up with TRBD1. With V trimmed by 5 bases and J by 4 bases, 10 bases remained unmatched. Germline V gene lookup returns CDR1 SGHNT and CDR2 YYREEE (reference sequence). The CDR3 totals 15 residues. CDR3 protein: CASSSTGTGGYGYTF. The covered CDR3 bases are TGTGCCAGCAGTTCTACCGGGACAGGCGGCTATGGC.

This clone was seen at least ten times. The CDR3 DNA, read in part, is TGTGCCAGCAGCTCCGGGATCCTAGCGGGAGGGGACAATGAG. Its translation is CASSSGILAGGDNE. The whole CDR3 reads CASSSGILAGGDNEQFF. The rearrangement joins TRBV7-3 to TRBJ2-1; 12 bases align to TRBD2. Coverage ceases 3 residues before the CDR3 finishes, and the germline J gene fills in the end. This CDR3 region has 17 residues. V lost 4 bases, J lost 5 bases, and 9 bases stayed unmatched. Germline loops: CDR1 SGHTA, CDR2 FQGTGA. Together with reference TRBV7-3 and TRBJ2-1, the CDR3 gives the full variable domain: GAGVSQTPSNKVTEKGKYVELRCDPISGHTALYWYRQSLGQGPEFLIYFQGTGAADDSGLPNDRFFAVRPEGSVSTLKIQRTERGDSAVYLCASSSGILAGGDNEQFFGPGTRLTVL.

This clone was detected many times. The read comes to an end 3 residues before the CDR3 does, leaving the germline J gene to fill in the end. Other DNA sequences from this sample encode an identical CDR3 as well. V usage is TRBV5-1 and J usage is TRBJ1-5, with a possible D match to TRBD1 (6 bases). This CDR3 has 15 residues. The V gene lost 0 bases and the J gene lost 1 base, with 8 bases spanning the gap. Germline V lookup: CDR1 SGHRS, CDR2 YFSETQ. CDR3 DNA, as far as it was read: TGCGCCAGCAGCTTGGAGGGGGGGAGCAATCAGCCC. Amino acids: CASSLEGGSNQP. The full CDR3 is CASSLEGGSNQPQHF.

This clone was detected many times. The CDR3 region is CASSLRAAGGAGELFF. The sequenced part of the CDR3 DNA is TGTGCCAGCAGTTTACGGGCGGCGGGGGGGGCCGGGGAG. The chain recombines TRBV12-3 or TRBV12-4 with TRBJ2-2, with 9 bases lining up with TRBD2. Read sequence stops 3 residues before the CDR3 end, and the germline J gene provides the missing end. This CDR3 has 16 amino acids. Trimming took 2 bases from V and 6 from J; bases not matched to a gene: 7.

This clone was recorded at least ten times. The CDR3 end lies 3 residues beyond the end of the read and is filled in from the germline J gene. The chain combines TRBV2 with TRBJ1-4, with D tentatively TRBD1 (6 bases). Trimming removed 6 bases from V and 8 bases from J, with 13 bases in between. Germline V gene data show CDR1 as SNHLY and CDR2 as FYNNEI. The CDR3 length is 13 residues. CDR3 loop: CASSRGAGEKLFF. CDR3 DNA, as far as it was read: TGTGCCAGCAGCAGGGGTGCAGGGGAAAAA.

This clone was observed many times. CDR3 bases read: TGCGCCAGCAGCTTGTACGAGGTCGGGAATTCACCC. It specifies CASSLYEVGNSP. The complete CDR3 protein is CASSLYEVGNSPLHF. The rearrangement uses TRBV5-1 and TRBJ1-6; the D is unclear. The read stops 3 residues short of the end of the CDR3; the missing end is completed from the germline J gene. Trimming shortened V by 1 base and J by 7 bases, and 12 bases separated the two germline ends. The CDR3 contains 15 residues. Germline CDR1 is SGHRS and CDR2 is YFSETQ.

This clone was observed at least ten times. Sequencing ends 3 residues short of the CDR3 end; the germline J gene provides the rest. The rearrangement uses TRBV19 and TRBJ2-7, with D possibly TRBD1 on 5 matching bases. This CDR3 comprises 13 residues. Deletions cut 3 bases from V and 3 bases from J, with 9 bases between. Germline V gene data show CDR1 as LNHDA and CDR2 as SQIVND (reference sequence). CDR3 DNA, as far as it was read: TGTGCCAGTAGTATGCGCCAGGGCTACGAG. As protein: CASSMRQGYE. The whole CDR3 protein is CASSMRQGYEQYF. The entire variable domain, with the rest obtained from reference TRBV19 and TRBJ2-7, is as follows: DGGITQSPKYLFRKEGQNVTLSCEQNLNHDAMYWYRQDPGQGLRLIYYSQIVNDFQKGDIAEGYSVSREKKESFPLTVTSAQKNPTAFYLCASSMRQGYEQYFGPGTRLTVT.

This clone was detected ten times or more. The CDR3 end is not reached by the read, which stops 3 residues before it; the germline J gene fills it in. The chain is built from TRBV28 and TRBJ1-5; possibly TRBD1 for D (5 bases). V was shortened by 2 bases and J by 4 bases, with 12 bases between the two germline ends. CDR3 length equals 15 residues. Germline CDR1 is MDHEN and CDR2 is SYDVKM. Partial CDR3 DNA: TGTGCCAGCAGTTTAGGGGCAGGCACTAATCAGCCC. Protein sequence: CASSLGAGTNQP. The complete CDR3 protein is CASSLGAGTNQPQHF.

This clone was detected many times. The read ends 3 residues before the CDR3 terminus; that terminus is restored from the germline J gene. The V call is TRBV20-1, the J call TRBJ2-4; a weak D match, TRBD2 (5 bases). This CDR3 spans 12 amino acids. Trimming left V 6 bases short and J 8 bases short, with 14 bases between. Germline loops: CDR1 DFQATT, CDR2 SNEGSKA (reference sequence). The sequenced CDR3 bases are TGCAGTGCCACTAGGTCTGGGGACATT. Protein sequence: CSATRSGDI. The full CDR3 sequence reads CSATRSGDIQYF.

This clone has ten or more counts. Read coverage stops 3 residues before the CDR3 terminus; the germline J gene supplies the remainder. The chain recombines TRBV5-1 with TRBJ2-3, with TRBD2 identical over 8 bases. Trimming at V came to 2 bases and at J to 4 bases, leaving 3 bases not matched to a gene. Germline CDR1 is SGHRS and CDR2 is YFSETQ. The CDR3 is made up of 14 amino acids. The CDR3 protein is CASSFGGRSDTQYF. The sequenced CDR3 bases are TGCGCCAGCAGCTTCGGCGGGAGGTCAGATACG.

This clone was recorded at least ten times. The read ends 3 residues early relative to the CDR3; the germline J gene fills the gap. The chain is built from TRBV20-1 and TRBJ2-3, with D hard to call. Germline V lookup: CDR1 DFQATT, CDR2 SNEGSKA (reference sequence). The ends were cut back, 3 bases at V and 3 bases at J, with 13 bases in the middle. The CDR3 extends over 14 amino acids. Here the CDR3 reads CSASNTPLTDTQYF. The covered CDR3 bases are TGCAGTGCTAGTAACACCCCGCTGACAGATACG.

The table lists this clone with many counts. The CDR3 is cut off 3 residues early in the read; its end comes from the germline J gene. The chain employs TRBV19 and TRBJ2-5, with a possible D match to TRBD1 (5 bases). This CDR3 region has 14 residues. Trimming pared 1 base from V and 2 bases from J, leaving 8 bases between. Per germline, CDR1 LNHDA and CDR2 SQIVND (reference sequence). The CDR3 sequence is CASSIGGQQETQYF. CDR3 DNA (partial): TGTGCCAGTAGTATAGGAGGACAACAAGAGACC.

The CDR3 DNA, read in part, is TGTGCCAGTAGGCAAATGGGGCAGAACCAGCCC. Translation: CASRQMGQNQP. The CDR3 as a whole reads CASRQMGQNQPQHF. V is TRBV19 and J is TRBJ1-5, with D tentatively TRBD1 (5 bases). The CDR3 end is not reached by the read, which stops 3 residues before it; the germline J gene fills it in. The length of the CDR3 is 14 residues. The V gene's germline CDR1 is LNHDA and CDR2 SQIVND (reference sequence). Trimming removed 6 bases at V and 7 bases at J, with 16 bases between.